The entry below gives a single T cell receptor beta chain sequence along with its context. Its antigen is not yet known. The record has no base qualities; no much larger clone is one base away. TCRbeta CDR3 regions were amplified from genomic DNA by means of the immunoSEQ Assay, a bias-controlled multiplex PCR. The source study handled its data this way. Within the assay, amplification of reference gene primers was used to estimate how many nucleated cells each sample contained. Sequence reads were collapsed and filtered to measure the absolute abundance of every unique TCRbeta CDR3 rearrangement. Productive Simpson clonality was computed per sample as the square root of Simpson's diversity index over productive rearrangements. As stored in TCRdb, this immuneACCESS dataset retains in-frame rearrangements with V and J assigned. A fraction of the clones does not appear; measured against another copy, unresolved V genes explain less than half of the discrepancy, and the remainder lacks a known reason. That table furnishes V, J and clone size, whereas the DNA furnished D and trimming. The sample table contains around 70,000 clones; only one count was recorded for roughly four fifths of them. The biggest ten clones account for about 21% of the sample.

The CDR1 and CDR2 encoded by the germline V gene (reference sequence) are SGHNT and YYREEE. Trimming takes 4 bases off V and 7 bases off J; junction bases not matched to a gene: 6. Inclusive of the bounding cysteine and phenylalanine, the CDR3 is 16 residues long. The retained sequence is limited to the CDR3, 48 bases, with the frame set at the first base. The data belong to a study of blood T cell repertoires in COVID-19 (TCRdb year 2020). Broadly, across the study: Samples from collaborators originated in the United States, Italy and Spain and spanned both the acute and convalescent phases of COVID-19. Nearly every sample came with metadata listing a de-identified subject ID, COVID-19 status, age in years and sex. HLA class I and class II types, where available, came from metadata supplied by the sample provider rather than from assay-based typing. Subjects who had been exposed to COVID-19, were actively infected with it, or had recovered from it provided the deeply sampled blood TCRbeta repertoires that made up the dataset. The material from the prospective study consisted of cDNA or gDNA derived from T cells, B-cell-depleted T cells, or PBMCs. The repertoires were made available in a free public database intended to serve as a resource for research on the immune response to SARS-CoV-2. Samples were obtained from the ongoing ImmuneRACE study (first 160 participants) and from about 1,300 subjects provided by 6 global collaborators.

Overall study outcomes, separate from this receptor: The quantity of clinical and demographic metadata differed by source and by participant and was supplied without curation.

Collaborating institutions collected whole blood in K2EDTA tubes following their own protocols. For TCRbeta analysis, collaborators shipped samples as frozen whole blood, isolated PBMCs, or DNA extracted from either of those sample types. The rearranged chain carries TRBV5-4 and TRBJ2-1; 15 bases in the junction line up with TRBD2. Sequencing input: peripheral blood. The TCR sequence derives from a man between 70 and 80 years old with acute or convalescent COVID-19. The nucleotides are TGTGCCAGCAGCCCCGGGACTAGCGGGAGGTGGAATGAGCAGTTCTTC. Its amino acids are CASSPGTSGRWNEQFF.